This T cell receptor beta chain was obtained from a study of blood T cell repertoires in COVID-19. In the study overall: From the United States, Italy and Spain came samples of acute and convalescent COVID-19.

Original data processing: Amplification of reference gene primers was used by the study to estimate nucleated cell counts. Sequenced by immunoSEQ multiplex PCR; TCRdb stores in-frame clones only, minus some. The DNA was the basis for D and trimming; V, J and clone size are from that table. The table shows tens of thousands of clones, with approximately 91% occurring only once. V was clipped by 6 bases and J by 0 bases; unmatched bases: 5. CDR1 and CDR2 (germline): MNHEY, SMNVEV (reference sequence). The CDR3 consists of 14 residues. Sequencing was done on a sample of peripheral blood. This chain links TRBV27 with TRBJ2-7, with 7 nucleotides matching TRBD1. The sequence derives from an older woman with active COVID-19. The chain's CDR3 is CASRVGQDSYEQYF. The CDR3 coding sequence is TGTGCCAGCAGAGTTGGACAGGACTCCTACGAGCAGTACTTC.